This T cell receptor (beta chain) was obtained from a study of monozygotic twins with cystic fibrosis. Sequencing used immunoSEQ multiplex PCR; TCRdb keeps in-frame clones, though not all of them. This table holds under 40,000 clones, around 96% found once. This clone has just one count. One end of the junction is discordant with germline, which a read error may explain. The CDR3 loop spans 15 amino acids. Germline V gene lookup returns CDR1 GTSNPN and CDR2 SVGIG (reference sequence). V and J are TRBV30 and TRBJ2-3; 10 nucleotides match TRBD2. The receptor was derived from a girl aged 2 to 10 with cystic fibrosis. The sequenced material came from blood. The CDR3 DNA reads TGTGCCTGGACTGGGGCTAGCGGGAGCAGAGATACGCAGTATTTT. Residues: CAWTGASGSRDTQYF.